One sample yielded the 21 T cell receptor beta chains listed below, sequenced in a study of T cell responses to AZD1222 COVID-19 vaccine. TCRdb's copy holds only in-frame clones and misses some; the assay was immunoSEQ multiplex PCR. The table shows under 150,000 clones, with 85% to 95% occurring only once. The material sequenced was peripheral blood, taken on day 0 of AZD1222 vaccination. The receptors shown here come from an adult in good health.

This rearrangement joins TRBV10-2 to TRBJ1-2; D gene unclear. The V gene's germline CDR1 is WSHSY and CDR2 SAAADI. The germline V and J ends were trimmed by 2 bases and 8 bases, with 12 bases remaining between them. The CDR3 length is 13 residues. The CDR3 DNA sequence: TGCGCCAGCAGTGAGAGTCCCCTGGTCGGCTACACCTTC. Protein sequence: CASSESPLVGYTF.

The chain couples TRBV5-1 to TRBJ1-4; 7 bases align to TRBD1. V lost 3 bases to trimming and J lost 4 bases; unmatched junction nucleotides: 6. The CDR3 is 15 amino acids. The germline CDR1 and CDR2 sequences are SGHRS and YFSETQ. The CDR3 region is CASSSTGYGNEKLFF. CDR3 coding DNA: TGCGCCAGCAGCTCGACAGGGTATGGTAATGAAAAACTGTTTTTT.

The chain recombines TRBV10-1 with TRBJ1-1; D gene unclear. V shed 8 bases and J shed 5 bases, with 24 bases lying between them. Germline V gene lookup returns CDR1 WNHNN and CDR2 SYGVQD (reference sequence). This CDR3 has 16 residues. The CDR3 loop is CASPPGPEDLGTEAFF. The CDR3 DNA reads TGCGCCAGCCCTCCTGGCCCGGAGGACTTGGGGACTGAAGCTTTCTTT.

The chain links TRBV28 to TRBJ1-1, with D tentatively TRBD1 (5 bases). V dropped 6 bases and J dropped 6 bases, with 17 bases sitting between them. Germline lookup yields CDR1 MDHEN and CDR2 SYDVKM. The CDR3 consists of 14 residues. CDR3 DNA sequence: TGTGCCAGCAGATCCGGGACTGAGAAGCCTGAAGCTTTCTTT. Translating gives CASRSGTEKPEAFF. Filled out from reference TRBV28 and TRBJ1-1, the complete variable domain reads DVKVTQSSRYLVKRTGEKVFLECVQDMDHENMFWYRQDPGLGLRLIYFSYDVKMKEKGDIPEGYSVSREKKERFSLILESASTNQTSMYLCASRSGTEKPEAFFGQGTRLTVV.

The V gene is TRBV6-1, the J gene TRBJ1-2; D not resolved. This CDR3 has 15 amino acids. Trimming took 0 bases from V and 5 from J, leaving 13 bases between them. CDR1 is MNHNS and CDR2 is SASEGT in the germline V gene. The CDR3 spells CASSEAGLGRYGYTF. CDR3 in DNA: TGTGCCAGCAGTGAAGCAGGGCTGGGGAGATATGGCTACACCTTC.

The rearrangement uses TRBV27 and TRBJ1-2; D gene uncertain. V was shortened by 5 bases and J by 0 bases, with 10 bases between the two germline ends. The CDR3 covers 14 residues. Germline CDR1 MNHEY, CDR2 SMNVEV (reference sequence). The CDR3, as DNA: TGTGCCAGCAGTCCCTCTACAACTAACTATGGCTACACCTTC. Its protein product is CASSPSTTNYGYTF.

The genes are TRBV9 and TRBJ2-1; D gene ambiguous. The CDR3 is made up of 13 amino acids. V dropped 0 bases and J dropped 10 bases, with 11 bases sitting between them. Germline V gene lookup returns CDR1 SGDLS and CDR2 YYNGEE. The CDR3 loop reads CASSVGTPWEQFF. The CDR3 bases are TGTGCCAGCAGCGTAGGTACCCCTTGGGAGCAGTTCTTC. Based on the CDR3 plus reference TRBV9 and TRBJ2-1, the full variable domain is DSGVTQTPKHLITATGQRVTLRCSPRSGDLSVYWYQQSLDQGLQFLIQYYNGEERAKGNILERFSAQQFPDLHSELNLSSLELGDSALYFCASSVGTPWEQFFGPGTRLTVL.

In this sample, this clone turned up once. The V call is TRBV30, the J call TRBJ2-7; D gene ambiguous. CDR3 size: 12 residues. Germline values: CDR1 GTSNPN, CDR2 SVGIG (reference sequence). Deletions cut 2 bases from V and 1 base from J, with 6 bases between. The chain's CDR3 is CAWSPGSYEQYF. The CDR3 DNA reads TGTGCCTGGAGTCCCGGGTCCTACGAGCAGTACTTC.

The chain carries TRBV2 and TRBJ2-3, with 9 positions matching TRBD2. CDR3 length: 21 residues. V was pared by 5 bases and J by 2 bases, with 23 bases of the junction left unmatched. CDR1 and CDR2 (germline): SNHLY, FYNNEI. The CDR3 region has the DNA TGTGCCAGCAGTCCCCCCGCGGGAGGGGGAGGGGTTGGTCCGCACACAGATACGCAGTATTTT. Protein product: CASSPPAGGGGVGPHTDTQYF.

V gene TRBV12-1 combines with J gene TRBJ1-3. TRBV12-1 is reported as a pseudogene. The CDR3 is 17 residues long. CDR3 nucleotide sequence: TGTGCCAGCAGCTTCAGATTCCGGGAACTGGTTTCCGTCACCATATATTTT. Amino acids: CASSFRFRELVSVTIYF.

The rearrangement uses TRBV9 and TRBJ2-3; 8 bases are shared with TRBD1. Per the germline V gene, CDR1 is SGDLS and CDR2 is YYNGEE. This CDR3 has 16 residues. V gave up 3 bases and J gave up 1 base; unmatched junction bases: 7. The DNA of the CDR3 is TGTGCCAGCAGCGCGCCTCAGGGGGCCGGCACAGATACGCAGTATTTT. Its protein is CASSAPQGAGTDTQYF.

The genes are TRBV5-1 and TRBJ1-3; D possibly corresponds to TRBD1 (6 bases). This CDR3 spans 14 amino acids. Germline V gene data show CDR1 as SGHRS and CDR2 as YFSETQ. V was cut by 0 bases and J by 2 bases, with 6 bases left in between. The CDR3 loop is CASSLAGAGNTIYF. The CDR3, as DNA: TGCGCCAGCAGCTTGGCAGGGGCTGGAAACACCATATATTTT.

This chain connects TRBV7-3 to TRBJ1-1; 9 bases align to TRBD1. In germline, CDR1 is SGHTA, CDR2 FQGTGA. V shed 4 bases, J shed 4 bases, and the junction held 1 base outside the gene matches. The CDR3 covers 13 residues. The CDR3 DNA follows: TGTGCCAGCAGCTCGGGACAGGGCACTGAAGCTTTCTTT. Residues: CASSSGQGTEAFF.

The chain recombines TRBV5-1 with TRBJ2-3, with a possible D match to TRBD1 (5 bases). The CDR3 runs to 13 residues. Germline-derived CDR1 and CDR2 are SGHRS and YFSETQ. The germline V and J ends were trimmed by 4 bases and 6 bases, with 12 bases remaining between them. As DNA, the CDR3 is TGCGCCAGCAGCCCCGGACACGGTGATACGCAGTATTTT. Its protein product is CASSPGHGDTQYF. The whole variable domain, filled in from reference TRBV5-1 and TRBJ2-3, reads KAGVTQTPRYLIKTRGQQVTLSCSPISGHRSVSWYQQTPGQGLQFLFEYFSETQRNKGNFPGRFSGRQFSNSRSEMNVSTLELGDSALYLCASSPGHGDTQYFGPGTRLTVL.

The gene calls are TRBV7-6 and TRBJ1-6; D unclear. Germline V gene sequence: CDR1 SGHVS, CDR2 FNYEAQ. This CDR3 is built from 15 residues. V lost 4 bases and J lost 9, with 16 bases in between. DNA of the CDR3: TGTGCCAGCAGCTCGGGATTTCTTGATGGTTCACCCCTCCACTTT. Residues: CASSSGFLDGSPLHF.

The rearrangement links TRBV3-1 (or the pseudogene TRBV3-2) to TRBJ1-1; no reliable D call. The CDR3 is 15 residues long. Germline V lookup: CDR1 LGHDT, CDR2 YNNKEL (reference sequence). Deletions cut 0 bases from V and 0 bases from J, with 8 bases between. CDR3 coding DNA: TGTGCCAGCAGCCAAGACCCGGGCATGAACACTGAAGCTTTCTTT. Its translation is CASSQDPGMNTEAFF.

V gene TRBV9 combines with J gene TRBJ2-5; 12 bases are shared with TRBD2. The CDR3 spans 16 residues. V was pared by 4 bases and J by 2 bases, with 6 bases of the junction left unmatched. Germline loops: CDR1 SGDLS, CDR2 YYNGEE. CDR3 bases: TGTGCCAGCAGCCCGAGACTAGCGGGGGCGCAAGAGACCCAGTACTTC. It translates to CASSPRLAGAQETQYF.

This chain links TRBV5-5 with TRBJ2-6; 9 nucleotides line up with TRBD1. Losses at the gene ends were 4 bases for V and 2 bases for J; bases not matched to a gene: 10. Germline V lookup: CDR1 SGHKS, CDR2 YYEKEE (reference sequence). The CDR3 runs to 18 residues. The CDR3, as DNA: TGTGCCAGCAGCGCGCCGGGACAGGGTTCCCCTGGGGCCAACGTCCTGACTTTC. Protein product: CASSAPGQGSPGANVLTF.

The chain links TRBV29-1 to TRBJ2-5, with TRBD2 as a possible D gene (6 bases). The length of the CDR3 is 11 residues. V shed 5 bases and J shed 5 bases, with 9 bases lying between them. Germline V gene sequence: CDR1 SQVTM, CDR2 ANQGSEA. DNA of the CDR3: TGCAGCGTTTATGGGAGGGAGACCCAGTACTTC. Residues: CSVYGRETQYF.

The gene calls are TRBV6-5 and TRBJ1-1; possible D gene TRBD1, 5 bases. V lost 6 bases, J lost 4 bases, and 9 bases lay in between. Germline CDR1 reads MNHEY; CDR2 reads SVGAGI. The CDR3 sequence is 12 residues long. The CDR3 bases are TGTGCCAGCAGGGAGGGGCCCACTGAAGCTTTCTTT. Amino acid sequence: CASREGPTEAFF.

V and J are TRBV9 and TRBJ1-5; D is unresolved. In germline, CDR1 is SGDLS, CDR2 YYNGEE. This CDR3 region has 14 residues. Trimming removed 0 bases from V and 5 bases from J, with 9 bases in between. For the CDR3, the DNA is TGTGCCAGCAGCGTAGAAATGTCCGATCAGCCCCAGCATTTT. It specifies CASSVEMSDQPQHF.